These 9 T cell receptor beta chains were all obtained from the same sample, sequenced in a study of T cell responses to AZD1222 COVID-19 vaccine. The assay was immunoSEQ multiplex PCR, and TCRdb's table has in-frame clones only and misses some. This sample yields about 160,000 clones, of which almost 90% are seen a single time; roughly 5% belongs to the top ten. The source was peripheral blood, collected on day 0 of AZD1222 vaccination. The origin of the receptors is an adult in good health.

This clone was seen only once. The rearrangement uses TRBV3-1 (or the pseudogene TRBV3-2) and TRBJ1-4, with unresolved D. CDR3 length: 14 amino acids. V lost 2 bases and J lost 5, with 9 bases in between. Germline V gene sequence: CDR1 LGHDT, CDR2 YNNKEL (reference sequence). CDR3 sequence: CASSQYLTNEKLFF. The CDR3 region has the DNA TGTGCCAGCAGCCAATACCTTACGAATGAAAAACTGTTTTTT.

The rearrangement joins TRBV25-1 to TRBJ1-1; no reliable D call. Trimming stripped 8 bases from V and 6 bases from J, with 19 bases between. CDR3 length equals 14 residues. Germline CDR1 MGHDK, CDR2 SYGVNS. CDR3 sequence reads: CASVPLPPGAEAFF. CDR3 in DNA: TGTGCCAGCGTACCCCTTCCGCCGGGCGCTGAAGCTTTCTTT.

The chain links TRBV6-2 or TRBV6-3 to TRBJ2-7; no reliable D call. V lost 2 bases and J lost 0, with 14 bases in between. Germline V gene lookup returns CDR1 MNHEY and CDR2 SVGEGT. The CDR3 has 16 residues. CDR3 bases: TGTGCCAGCAGTTACCCAGAGGCAGCTGGCTCCTACGAGCAGTACTTC. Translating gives CASSYPEAAGSYEQYF.

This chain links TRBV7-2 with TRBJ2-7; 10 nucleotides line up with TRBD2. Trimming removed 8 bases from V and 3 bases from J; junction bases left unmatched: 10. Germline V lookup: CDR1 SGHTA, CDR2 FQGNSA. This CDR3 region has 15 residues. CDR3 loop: CASGYRAGGLYEQYF. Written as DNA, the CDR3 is TGTGCCAGCGGATACCGAGCGGGGGGGCTCTACGAGCAGTACTTC. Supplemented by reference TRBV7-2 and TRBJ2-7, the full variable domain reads GAGVSQSPSNKVTEKGKDVELRCDPISGHTALYWYRQSLGQGLEFLIYFQGNSAPDKSGLPSDRFSAERTGGSVSTLTIQRTQQEDSAVYLCASGYRAGGLYEQYFGPGTRLTVT.

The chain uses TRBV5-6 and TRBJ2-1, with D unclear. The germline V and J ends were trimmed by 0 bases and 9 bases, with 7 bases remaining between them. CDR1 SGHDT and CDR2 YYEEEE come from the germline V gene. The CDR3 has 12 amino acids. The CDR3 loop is CASSLARIEQFF. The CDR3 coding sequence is TGTGCCAGCAGCTTGGCTCGAATTGAGCAGTTCTTC.

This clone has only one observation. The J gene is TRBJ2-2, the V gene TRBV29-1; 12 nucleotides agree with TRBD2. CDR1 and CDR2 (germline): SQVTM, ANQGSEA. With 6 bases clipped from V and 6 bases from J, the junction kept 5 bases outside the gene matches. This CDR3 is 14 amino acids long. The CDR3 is CSVTSGGGAGELFF. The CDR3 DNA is TGCAGCGTGACTAGCGGGGGTGGGGCCGGGGAGCTGTTTTTT.

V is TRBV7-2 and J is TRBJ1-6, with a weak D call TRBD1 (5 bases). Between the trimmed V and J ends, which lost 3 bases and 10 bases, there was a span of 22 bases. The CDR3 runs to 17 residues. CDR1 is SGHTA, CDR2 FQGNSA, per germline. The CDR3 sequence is CASSLGGVSTTSSPLHF. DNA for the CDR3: TGTGCCAGCAGCTTGGGGGGGGTTAGTACCACCTCATCACCCCTCCACTTT.

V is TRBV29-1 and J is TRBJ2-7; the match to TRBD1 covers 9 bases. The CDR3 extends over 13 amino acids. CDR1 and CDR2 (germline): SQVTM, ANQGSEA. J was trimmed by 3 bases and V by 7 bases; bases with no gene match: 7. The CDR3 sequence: CSAGQGSGYEQYF. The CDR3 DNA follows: TGCAGCGCTGGACAGGGGTCGGGCTACGAGCAGTACTTC.

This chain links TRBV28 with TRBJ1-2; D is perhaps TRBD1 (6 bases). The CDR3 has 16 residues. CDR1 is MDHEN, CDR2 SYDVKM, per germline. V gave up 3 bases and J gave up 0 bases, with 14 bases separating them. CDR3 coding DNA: TGTGCCAGCAGTTTTGGGGGGCGCCGAACTAACTATGGCTACACCTTC. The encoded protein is CASSFGGRRTNYGYTF.